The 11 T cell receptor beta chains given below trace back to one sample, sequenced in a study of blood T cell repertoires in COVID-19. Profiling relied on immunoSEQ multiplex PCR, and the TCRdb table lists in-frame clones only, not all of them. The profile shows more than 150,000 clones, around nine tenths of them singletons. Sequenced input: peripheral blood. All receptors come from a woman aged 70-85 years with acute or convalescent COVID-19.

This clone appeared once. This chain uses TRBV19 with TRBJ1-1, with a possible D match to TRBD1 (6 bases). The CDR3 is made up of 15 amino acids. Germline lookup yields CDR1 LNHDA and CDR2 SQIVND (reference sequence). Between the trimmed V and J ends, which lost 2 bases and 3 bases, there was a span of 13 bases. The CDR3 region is CASSIIGGAYTEAFF. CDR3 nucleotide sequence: TGTGCCAGTAGTATAATTGGGGGCGCGTACACTGAAGCTTTCTTT.

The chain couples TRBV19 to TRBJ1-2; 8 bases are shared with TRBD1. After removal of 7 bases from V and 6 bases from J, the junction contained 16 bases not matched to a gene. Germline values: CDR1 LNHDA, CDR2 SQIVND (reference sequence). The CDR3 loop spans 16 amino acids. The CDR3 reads CASTNAQRDRTDGYTF. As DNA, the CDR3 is TGTGCCAGTACCAACGCCCAAAGGGACAGGACCGATGGCTACACCTTC. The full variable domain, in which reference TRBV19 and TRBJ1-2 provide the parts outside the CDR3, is DGGITQSPKYLFRKEGQNVTLSCEQNLNHDAMYWYRQDPGQGLRLIYYSQIVNDFQKGDIAEGYSVSREKKESFPLTVTSAQKNPTAFYLCASTNAQRDRTDGYTFGSGTRLTVV.

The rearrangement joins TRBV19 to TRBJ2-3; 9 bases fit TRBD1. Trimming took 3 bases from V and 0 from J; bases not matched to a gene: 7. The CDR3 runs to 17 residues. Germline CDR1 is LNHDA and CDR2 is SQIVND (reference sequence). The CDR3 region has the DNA TGTGCCAGTAGTATGCGAGGGGACAGGGTTAGCACAGATACGCAGTATTTT. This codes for CASSMRGDRVSTDTQYF.

Written as DNA, the CDR3 is TGTGCCAGCAGCCTCGGGACTAGCGGGGGGCGGGAGCAGTTCTTC. As protein: CASSLGTSGGREQFF. The chain employs TRBV7-3 and TRBJ2-1; 15 nucleotides line up with TRBD2. The trim removed 5 bases at V and 10 bases at J, leaving 6 bases unmatched. There are 15 residues in the CDR3. The germline V gene encodes CDR1 SGHTA and CDR2 FQGTGA.

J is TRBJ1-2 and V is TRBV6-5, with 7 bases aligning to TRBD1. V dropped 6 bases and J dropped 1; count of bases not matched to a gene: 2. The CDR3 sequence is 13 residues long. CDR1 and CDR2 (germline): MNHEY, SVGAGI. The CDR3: CASRGTDNYGYTF. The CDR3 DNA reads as TGTGCCAGCAGGGGGACAGATAACTATGGCTACACCTTC.

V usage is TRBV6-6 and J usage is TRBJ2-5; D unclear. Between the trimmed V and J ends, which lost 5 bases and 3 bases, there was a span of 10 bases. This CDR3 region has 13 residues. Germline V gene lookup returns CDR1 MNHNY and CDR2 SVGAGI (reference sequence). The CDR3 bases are TGTGCCAGCAGTCACGGTCAAAAAGAGACCCAGTACTTC. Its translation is CASSHGQKETQYF.

CDR3 residues: CASSLDTGNLNTEAFF. DNA of the CDR3: TGCGCCAGCAGCTTGGATACGGGAAACTTGAACACTGAAGCTTTCTTT. The chain carries TRBV5-1 and TRBJ1-1; no definite D call. The germline V gene encodes CDR1 SGHRS and CDR2 YFSETQ. The V and J ends lost 0 bases and 0 bases respectively, with 12 bases between them. The CDR3 consists of 16 residues.

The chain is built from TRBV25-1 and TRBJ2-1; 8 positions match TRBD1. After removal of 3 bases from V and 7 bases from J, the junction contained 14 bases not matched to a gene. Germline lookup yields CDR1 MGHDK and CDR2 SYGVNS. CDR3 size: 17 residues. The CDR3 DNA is TGTGCCAGCAGTGATGTGACAGGGGAGAACTTGAGGAATGAGCAGTTCTTC. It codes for CASSDVTGENLRNEQFF.

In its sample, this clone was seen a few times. The CDR3 region is CAWSVGGAETQYF. CDR3 coding DNA: TGTGCCTGGAGTGTAGGGGGGGCCGAGACCCAGTACTTC. The rearrangement links TRBV30 to TRBJ2-5, with a possible D match to TRBD2 (7 bases). V lost 0 bases and J lost 5, with 10 bases in between. Germline loops: CDR1 GTSNPN, CDR2 SVGIG (reference sequence). The CDR3 has 13 residues.

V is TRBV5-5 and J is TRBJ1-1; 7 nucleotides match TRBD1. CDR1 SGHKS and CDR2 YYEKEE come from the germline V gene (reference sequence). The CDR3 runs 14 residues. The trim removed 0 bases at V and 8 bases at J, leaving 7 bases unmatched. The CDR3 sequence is CASSLVFRGEEAFF. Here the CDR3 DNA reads TGTGCCAGCAGCTTGGTGTTCAGGGGGGAAGAAGCTTTCTTT. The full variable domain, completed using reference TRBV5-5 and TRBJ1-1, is DAGVTQSPTHLIKTRGQQVTLRCSPISGHKSVSWYQQVLGQGPQFIFQYYEKEERGRGNFPDRFSARQFPNYSSELNVNALLLGDSALYLCASSLVFRGEEAFFGQGTRLTVV.

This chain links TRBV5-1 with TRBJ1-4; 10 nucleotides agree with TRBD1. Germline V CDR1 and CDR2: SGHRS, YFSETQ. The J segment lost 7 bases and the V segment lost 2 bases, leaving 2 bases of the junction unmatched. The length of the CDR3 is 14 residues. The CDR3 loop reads CASSLGTGVEKLFF. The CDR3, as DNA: TGCGCCAGCAGCTTAGGGACAGGGGTTGAAAAACTGTTTTTT.